This T cell receptor (beta chain) was captured by sequencing in a study of cytomegalovirus exposure and HLA in healthy donors. Regarding the study as a whole: Cytomegalovirus-associated status was assigned to 150 to 200 TCR beta chains.

Data came from immunoSEQ multiplex PCR; TCRdb stores just in-frame clones and leaves some out. The table lists around 56,000 clones, approximately 89% of them singletons. A note on this clone: Its antigen is not identified.

The CDR3 consists of 14 residues. Germline V gene data show CDR1 as MNHNS and CDR2 as SASEGT. Trimming cost V 4 bases and J 1 base; bases outside gene matches: 3. The rearrangement links TRBV6-1 to TRBJ1-1; 7 bases map to TRBD1. This receptor was obtained from a young woman in good health and CMV-seronegative. Specimen: PBMCs. The CDR3 DNA is TGTGCCAGCAGTGTGGACAGGACGAACACTGAAGCTTTCTTT. It specifies CASSVDRTNTEAFF.